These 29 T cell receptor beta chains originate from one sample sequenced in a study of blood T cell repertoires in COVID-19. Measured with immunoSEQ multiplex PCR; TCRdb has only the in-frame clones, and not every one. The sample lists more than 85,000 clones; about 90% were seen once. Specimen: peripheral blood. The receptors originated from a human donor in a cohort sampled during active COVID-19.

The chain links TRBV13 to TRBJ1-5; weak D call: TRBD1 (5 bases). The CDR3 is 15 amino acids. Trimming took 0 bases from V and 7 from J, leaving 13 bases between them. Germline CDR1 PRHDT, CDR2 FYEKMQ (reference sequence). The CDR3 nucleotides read TGTGCCAGCAGCTTAGGAGGGACTAGAGGGCAGCCCCAGCATTTT. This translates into CASSLGGTRGQPQHF.

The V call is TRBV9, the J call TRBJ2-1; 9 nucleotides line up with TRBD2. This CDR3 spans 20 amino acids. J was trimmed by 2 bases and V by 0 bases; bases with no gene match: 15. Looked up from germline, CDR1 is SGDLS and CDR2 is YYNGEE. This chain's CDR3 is CASSVAGLAGRNDPYNEQFF. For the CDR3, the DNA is TGTGCCAGCAGCGTAGCGGGGCTAGCGGGAAGAAACGATCCCTACAATGAGCAGTTCTTC.

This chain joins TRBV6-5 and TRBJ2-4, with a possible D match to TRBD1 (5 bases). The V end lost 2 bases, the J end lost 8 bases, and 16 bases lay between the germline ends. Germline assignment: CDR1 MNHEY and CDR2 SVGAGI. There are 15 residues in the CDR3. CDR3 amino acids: CASSYQGRRGDIQYF. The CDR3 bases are TGTGCCAGCAGTTACCAGGGTAGAAGAGGAGACATTCAGTACTTC.

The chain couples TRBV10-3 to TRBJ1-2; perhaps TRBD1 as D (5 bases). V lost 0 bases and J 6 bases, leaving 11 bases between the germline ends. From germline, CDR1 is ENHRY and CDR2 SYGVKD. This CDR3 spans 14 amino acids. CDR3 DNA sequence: TGTGCCATCAGTGAGTCGACGGAGGGGAATGGCTACACCTTC. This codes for CAISESTEGNGYTF.

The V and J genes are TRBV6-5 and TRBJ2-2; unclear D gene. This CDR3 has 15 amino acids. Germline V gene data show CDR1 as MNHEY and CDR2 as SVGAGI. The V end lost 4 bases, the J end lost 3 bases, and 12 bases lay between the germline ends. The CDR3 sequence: CASSSRGTDTGELFF. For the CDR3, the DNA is TGTGCCAGCAGTTCTCGTGGTACGGACACCGGGGAGCTGTTTTTT.

CDR3 sequence reads: CASSLDTVRWELFF. The CDR3 nucleotides read TGTGCCAGCAGCTTAGACACCGTTCGTTGGGAGCTGTTTTTT. The chain joins TRBV7-9 to TRBJ2-2; D ambiguous. V lost 1 base and J 9 bases, leaving 12 bases between the germline ends. CDR1 and CDR2 (germline): SEHNR, FQNEAQ (reference sequence). CDR3 length equals 14 residues. The full variable domain, with the rest looked up from reference TRBV7-9 and TRBJ2-2, is DTGVSQNPRHKITKRGQNVTFRCDPISEHNRLYWYRQTLGQGPEFLTYFQNEAQLEKSRLLSDRFSAERPKGSFSTLEIQRTEQGDSAMYLCASSLDTVRWELFFGEGSRLTVL.

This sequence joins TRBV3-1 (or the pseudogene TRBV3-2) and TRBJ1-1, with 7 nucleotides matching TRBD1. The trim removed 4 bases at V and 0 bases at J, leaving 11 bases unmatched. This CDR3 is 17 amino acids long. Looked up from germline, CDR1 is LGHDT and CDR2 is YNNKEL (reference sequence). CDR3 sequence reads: CASSPGIGQAVNTEAFF. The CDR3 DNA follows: TGTGCCAGCAGCCCGGGAATCGGACAGGCGGTGAACACTGAAGCTTTCTTT.

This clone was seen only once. This chain's CDR3 is CASSLSRNYGYTF. DNA of the CDR3: TGTGCCAGCAGTTTATCCAGGAACTATGGCTACACCTTC. The V gene is TRBV27, the J gene TRBJ1-2; D is unresolved. V lost 0 bases and J lost 2, with 4 bases in between. The CDR3 is made up of 13 amino acids. CDR1 MNHEY and CDR2 SMNVEV come from the germline V gene (reference sequence).

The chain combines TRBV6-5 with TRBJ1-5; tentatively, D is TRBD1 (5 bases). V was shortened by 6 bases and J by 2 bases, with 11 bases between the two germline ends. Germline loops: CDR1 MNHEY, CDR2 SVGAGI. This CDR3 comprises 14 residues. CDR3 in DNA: TGTGCCAGCAGACAGGCTGGGGGCAATCAGCCCCAGCATTTT. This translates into CASRQAGGNQPQHF.

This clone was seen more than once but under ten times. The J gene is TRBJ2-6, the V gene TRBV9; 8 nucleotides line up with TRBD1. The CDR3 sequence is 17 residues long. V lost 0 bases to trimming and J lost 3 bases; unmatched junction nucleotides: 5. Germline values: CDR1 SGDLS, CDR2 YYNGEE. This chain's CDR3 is CASSVGQGAYGANVLTF. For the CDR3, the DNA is TGTGCCAGCAGCGTAGGGCAGGGGGCTTATGGGGCCAACGTCCTGACTTTC.

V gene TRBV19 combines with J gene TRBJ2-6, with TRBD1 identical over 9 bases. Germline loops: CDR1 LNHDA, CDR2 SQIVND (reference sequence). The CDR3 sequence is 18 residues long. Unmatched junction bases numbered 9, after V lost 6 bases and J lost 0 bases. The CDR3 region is CASSTPGQGASGANVLTF. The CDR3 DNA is TGTGCCAGTAGCACACCGGGACAGGGAGCCTCTGGGGCCAACGTCCTGACTTTC.

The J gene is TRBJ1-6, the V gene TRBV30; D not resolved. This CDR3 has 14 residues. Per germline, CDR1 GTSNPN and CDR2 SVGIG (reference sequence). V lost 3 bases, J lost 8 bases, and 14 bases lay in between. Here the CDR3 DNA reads TGTGCCTGGAGCGGCGGGCGGTTTTATTCACCCCTCCACTTT. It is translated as CAWSGGRFYSPLHF.

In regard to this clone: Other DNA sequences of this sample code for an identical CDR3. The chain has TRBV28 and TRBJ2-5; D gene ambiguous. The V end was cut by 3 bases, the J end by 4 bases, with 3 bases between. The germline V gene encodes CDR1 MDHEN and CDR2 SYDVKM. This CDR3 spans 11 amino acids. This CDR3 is CASSLRETQYF. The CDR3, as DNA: TGTGCCAGCAGTTTGCGAGAGACCCAGTACTTC.

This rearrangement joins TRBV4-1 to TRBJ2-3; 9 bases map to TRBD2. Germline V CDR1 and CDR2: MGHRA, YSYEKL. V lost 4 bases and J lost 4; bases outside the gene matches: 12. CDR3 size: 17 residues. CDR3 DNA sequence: TGCGCCAGCAGCCCTCCTGTAGCGGGGGCCCCCCCAGATACGCAGTATTTT. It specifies CASSPPVAGAPPDTQYF.

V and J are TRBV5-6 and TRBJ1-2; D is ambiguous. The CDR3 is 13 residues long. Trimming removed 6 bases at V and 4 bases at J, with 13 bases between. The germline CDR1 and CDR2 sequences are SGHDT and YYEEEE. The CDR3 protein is CASTFPGSYGYTF. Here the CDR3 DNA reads TGTGCCAGCACCTTCCCTGGCAGCTATGGCTACACCTTC.

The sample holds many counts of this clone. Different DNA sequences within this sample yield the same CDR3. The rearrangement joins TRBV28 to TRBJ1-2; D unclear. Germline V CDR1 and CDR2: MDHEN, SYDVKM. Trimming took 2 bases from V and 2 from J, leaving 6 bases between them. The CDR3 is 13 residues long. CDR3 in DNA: TGTGCCAGCAGTTTAACCGGGAACTATGGCTACACCTTC. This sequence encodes CASSLTGNYGYTF.

Written as DNA, the CDR3 is TGTGCCAACTTAGTATCAGGGGGCTCCTACAATGAGCAGTTCTTC. Protein product: CANLVSGGSYNEQFF. The chain carries TRBV2 and TRBJ2-1; 7 nucleotides align to TRBD1. The CDR3 is 15 residues long. V shed 10 bases and J 0 bases; nucleotides not matched to a gene: 9. CDR1 is SNHLY, CDR2 FYNNEI, per germline.

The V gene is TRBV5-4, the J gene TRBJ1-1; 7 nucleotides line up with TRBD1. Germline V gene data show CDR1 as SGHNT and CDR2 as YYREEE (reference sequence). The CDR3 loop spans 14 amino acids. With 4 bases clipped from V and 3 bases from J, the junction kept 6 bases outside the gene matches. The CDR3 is CASSTGQDHTEAFF. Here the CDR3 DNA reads TGTGCCAGCAGCACTGGACAGGACCACACTGAAGCTTTCTTT.

The CDR3 protein is CASSSVAGGSFEQYF. CDR3 nucleotides: TGTGCCAGCAGCTCGGTAGCGGGGGGTTCGTTCGAGCAGTACTTC. The gene calls are TRBV7-2 and TRBJ2-7; 10 bases are a match to TRBD2. The ends lost 4 bases at V and 6 bases at J; junction bases unmatched: 9. Germline-derived CDR1 and CDR2 are SGHTA and FQGNSA. CDR3 size: 15 residues. Filled out from reference TRBV7-2 and TRBJ2-7, the complete variable domain reads GAGVSQSPSNKVTEKGKDVELRCDPISGHTALYWYRQSLGQGLEFLIYFQGNSAPDKSGLPSDRFSAERTGGSVSTLTIQRTQQEDSAVYLCASSSVAGGSFEQYFGPGTRLTVT.

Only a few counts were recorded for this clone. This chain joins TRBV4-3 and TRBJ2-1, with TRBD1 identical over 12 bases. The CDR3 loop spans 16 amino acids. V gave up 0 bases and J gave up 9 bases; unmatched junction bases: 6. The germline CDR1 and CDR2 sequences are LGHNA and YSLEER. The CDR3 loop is CASSQDLGQGAGEQFF. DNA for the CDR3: TGCGCCAGCAGCCAAGATCTGGGACAGGGGGCCGGTGAGCAGTTCTTC.

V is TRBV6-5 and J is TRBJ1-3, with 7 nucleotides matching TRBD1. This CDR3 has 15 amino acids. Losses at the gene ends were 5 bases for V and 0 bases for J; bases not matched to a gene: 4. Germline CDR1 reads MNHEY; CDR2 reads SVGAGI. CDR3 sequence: CASSQQGHSGNTIYF. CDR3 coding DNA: TGTGCCAGCAGTCAACAGGGGCACTCTGGAAACACCATATATTTT.

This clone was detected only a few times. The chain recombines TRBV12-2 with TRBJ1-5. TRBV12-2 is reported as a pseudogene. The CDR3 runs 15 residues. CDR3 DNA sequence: TGTGCAAGTCGCTTAGCGCGGAGGGGCAATCAGCCCCAGCATTTT. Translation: CASRLARRGNQPQHF.

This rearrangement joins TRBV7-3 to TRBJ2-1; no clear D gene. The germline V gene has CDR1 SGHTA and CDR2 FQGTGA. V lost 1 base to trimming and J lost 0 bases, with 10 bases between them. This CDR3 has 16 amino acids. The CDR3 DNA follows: TGTGCCAGCAGCTTAAGCATGTATAGCTCCTACAATGAGCAGTTCTTC. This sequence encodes CASSLSMYSSYNEQFF.

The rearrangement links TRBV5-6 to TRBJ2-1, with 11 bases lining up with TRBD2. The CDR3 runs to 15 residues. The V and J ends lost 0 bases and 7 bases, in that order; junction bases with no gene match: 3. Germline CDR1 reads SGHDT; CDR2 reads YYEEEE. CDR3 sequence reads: CASSLASGGINEQFF. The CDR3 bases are TGTGCCAGCAGCTTGGCTAGCGGGGGGATAAATGAGCAGTTCTTC.

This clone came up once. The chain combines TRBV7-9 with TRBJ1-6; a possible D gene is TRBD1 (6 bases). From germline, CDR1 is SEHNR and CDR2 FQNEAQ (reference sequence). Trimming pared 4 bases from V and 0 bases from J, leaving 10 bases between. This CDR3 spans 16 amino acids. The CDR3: CASSSDSSSYNSPLHF. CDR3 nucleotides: TGTGCCAGCAGCTCGGACAGCAGCTCCTATAATTCACCCCTCCACTTT.

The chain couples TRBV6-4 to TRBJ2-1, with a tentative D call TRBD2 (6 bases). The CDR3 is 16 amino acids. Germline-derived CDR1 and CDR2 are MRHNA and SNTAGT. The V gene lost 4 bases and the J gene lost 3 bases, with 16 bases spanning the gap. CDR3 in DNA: TGTGCCAGCAGTGCTTATGATAGCGGTAACTACAATGAGCAGTTCTTC. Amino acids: CASSAYDSGNYNEQFF.

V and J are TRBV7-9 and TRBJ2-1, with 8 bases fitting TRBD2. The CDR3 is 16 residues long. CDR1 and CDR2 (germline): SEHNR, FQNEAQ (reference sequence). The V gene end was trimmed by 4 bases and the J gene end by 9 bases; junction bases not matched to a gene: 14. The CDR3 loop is CASSSPAAGGVVEQFF. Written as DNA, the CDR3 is TGTGCCAGCAGCTCCCCCGCTGCGGGAGGAGTAGTTGAGCAGTTCTTC. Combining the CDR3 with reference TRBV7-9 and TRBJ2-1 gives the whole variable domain DTGVSQNPRHKITKRGQNVTFRCDPISEHNRLYWYRQTLGQGPEFLTYFQNEAQLEKSRLLSDRFSAERPKGSFSTLEIQRTEQGDSAMYLCASSSPAAGGVVEQFFGPGTRLTVL.

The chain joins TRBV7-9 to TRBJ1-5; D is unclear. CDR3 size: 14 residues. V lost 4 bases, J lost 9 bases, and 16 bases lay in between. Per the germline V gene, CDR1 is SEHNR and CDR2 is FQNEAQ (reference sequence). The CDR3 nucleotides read TGTGCCAGCAGCTATCAGGCCGCCATAGGGCCCCAGCATTTT. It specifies CASSYQAAIGPQHF.

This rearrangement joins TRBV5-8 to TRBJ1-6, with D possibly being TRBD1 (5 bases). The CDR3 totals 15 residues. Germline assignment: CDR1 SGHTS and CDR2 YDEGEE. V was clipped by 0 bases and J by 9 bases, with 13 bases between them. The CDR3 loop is CASSLGAGIVSPLHF. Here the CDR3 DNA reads TGTGCCAGCAGCTTGGGGGCAGGGATAGTTTCACCCCTCCACTTT.